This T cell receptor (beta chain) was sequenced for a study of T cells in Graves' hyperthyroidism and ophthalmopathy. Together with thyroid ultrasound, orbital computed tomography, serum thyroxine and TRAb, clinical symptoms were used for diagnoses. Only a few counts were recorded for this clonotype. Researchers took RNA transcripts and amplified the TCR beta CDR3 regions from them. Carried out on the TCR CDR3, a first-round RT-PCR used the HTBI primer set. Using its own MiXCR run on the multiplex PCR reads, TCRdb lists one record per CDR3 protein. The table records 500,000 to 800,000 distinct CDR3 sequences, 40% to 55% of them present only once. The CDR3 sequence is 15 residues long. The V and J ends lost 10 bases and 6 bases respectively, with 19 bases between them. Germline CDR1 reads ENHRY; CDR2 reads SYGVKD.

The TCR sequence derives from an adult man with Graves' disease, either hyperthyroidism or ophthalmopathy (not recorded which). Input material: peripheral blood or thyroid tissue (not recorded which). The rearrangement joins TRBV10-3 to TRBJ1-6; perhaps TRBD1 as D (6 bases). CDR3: CASGRGAKPNSPLHF. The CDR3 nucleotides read TGTGCCAGCGGCCGGGGGGCTAAACCTAATTCACCCCTCCACTTT.